This TCR beta chain was sequenced in a study of cytomegalovirus exposure and HLA in healthy donors. Study outcomes and limitations: A later analysis reported that several of the most significant clusters appeared to be linked to common viral pathogens, among them Epstein-Barr virus. A few V segments could not be told apart, such as TRBV6-2 and TRBV6-3, and were left out. High sensitivity and specificity were reportedly achieved when the classifier diagnosed cytomegalovirus status.

V lost 2 bases, J lost 3 bases, and 7 bases lay in between. CDR1 SGHNT and CDR2 YENEEA come from the germline V gene. The CDR3 is 14 amino acids. As concerns this clone: Its matching antigen is unknown.

The PCR made use of 60 Vbeta and 13 Jbeta primers. The protocol was immunoSEQ multiplex PCR, while the TCRdb copy is restricted to in-frame clones and leaves out a portion. The sample contains 70,000 to 100,000 clones, around 67% of which appear only once. The specimen sequenced was PBMCs. This clonotype was sampled from a woman aged 50 to 60 in good health and CMV-seropositive. The chain couples TRBV11-3 to TRBJ2-2; D gene uncertain. CDR3 nucleotides: TGTGCCAGCAGCTTATATCCCGACACCGGGGAGCTGTTTTTT. It codes for CASSLYPDTGELFF.